This is a list of T cell receptor beta chains from one sample in a study of T cell changes during pregnancy in multiple sclerosis. The data were produced by immunoSEQ multiplex PCR, yet TCRdb's version contains in-frame clones alone and is incomplete. This sample has roughly 42,000 clones, with 75% to 95% found just once. This material consisted of CD4+ T cells from peripheral blood mononuclear cells, taken in the second trimester of pregnancy. These receptors were collected from a female donor in good health, enrolled as a control in a pregnancy study. CDR3s include the opening cysteine and the closing phenylalanine or tryptophan. A D gene is named only where the DNA matches it firmly. Not every row has a clone size; where given, it reads once, few, many or a size class.

few	TRBV2	-	TRBJ1-1	CASNVMNTEAFF	TGTGCCAGCAATGTCATGAACACTGAAGCTTTCTTT
-	TRBV29-1	-	TRBJ2-5	CSVDSLAEETQYF	TGCAGCGTTGACAGTCTAGCCGAAGAGACCCAGTACTTC
-	TRBV7-2	-	TRBJ1-6	CATRAQGGSPLHF	TGTGCCACCCGAGCCCAGGGTGGATCACCCCTCCACTTT
-	TRBV6-5	TRBD1	TRBJ1-1	CASRRGPRTEAFF	TGTGCCAGTCGTAGGGGGCCTCGCACTGAAGCTTTCTTT
-	TRBV29-1	TRBD2	TRBJ2-3	CSVAGGGTDTQYF	TGCAGCGTTGCGGGAGGCGGCACAGATACGCAGTATTTT
-	TRBV5-1	TRBD2	TRBJ2-3	CASSWTSGTDTQYF	TGCGCCAGCAGCTGGACTAGCGGCACAGATACGCAGTATTTT
-	TRBV6-5	-	TRBJ1-3	CASSPRQISGNTIYF	TGTGCCAGCAGCCCCCGACAGATATCTGGAAACACCATATATTTT
once	TRBV2	-	TRBJ2-3	CASGGLLQADTQYF	TGTGCCAGCGGGGGACTCCTTCAGGCAGATACGCAGTATTTT
-	TRBV11-2	-	TRBJ2-3	CASSFSHSGTQYF	TGTGCCAGCAGCTTCTCCCATTCGGGTACGCAGTATTTT
-	TRBV19	TRBD2	TRBJ2-1	CASSIGLGLPPYNEQFF	TGTGCCAGTAGTATCGGACTAGGACTACCCCCCTACAATGAGCAGTTCTTC
-	TRBV21-1	-	TRBJ2-1	CASSNGGFDEQFF	TGTGCCAGCAGCAACGGAGGATTCGATGAGCAGTTCTTC
-	TRBV27	TRBD2	TRBJ2-3	CASSSMTSGGTDTQYF	TGTGCCAGCAGCTCTATGACTAGCGGGGGCACAGATACGCAGTATTTT
-	TRBV28	-	TRBJ2-3	CASSFNRGTDTQYF	TGTGCCAGCAGTTTTAATCGGGGGACAGATACGCAGTATTTT
once	TRBV19	TRBD1	TRBJ1-2	CASRDWGQGADYGYTF	TGTGCCAGTAGAGATTGGGGACAGGGGGCAGACTATGGCTACACCTTC
-	TRBV10-3	-	TRBJ2-2	CAISEFSSGNTGELFF	TGTGCCATCAGTGAATTTTCTTCGGGAAACACCGGGGAGCTGTTTTTT
-	TRBV11-2	TRBD1	TRBJ1-5	CASSRTGTGGNQPQHF	TGTGCCAGCAGCAGAACCGGGACAGGGGGAAATCAGCCCCAGCATTTT
-	TRBV28	TRBD1	TRBJ1-1	CASSLGTGINTEAFF	TGTGCCAGCAGTCTCGGGACAGGGATCAACACTGAAGCTTTCTTT
-	TRBV6-5	-	TRBJ1-1	CASIHRGGRAEAFF	TGTGCCAGCATCCATAGGGGGGGGAGGGCTGAAGCTTTCTTT
once	TRBV30	TRBD2	TRBJ2-5	CAWSQGLAGEKTQYF	TGTGCCTGGAGTCAGGGACTAGCGGGGGAAAAGACCCAGTACTTC
once	TRBV4-2	-	TRBJ1-1	CASSRSLQANTEAFF	TGTGCCAGCAGCCGCTCCCTACAGGCGAACACTGAAGCTTTCTTT
-	TRBV19	TRBD1	TRBJ1-5	CASSGTGGQPQHF	TGTGCCAGTAGTGGGACAGGGGGACAGCCCCAGCATTTT
-	TRBV5-1	-	TRBJ2-6	CASSTQPSSGANVLTF	TGCGCCAGCAGCACACAACCCAGCTCTGGGGCCAACGTCCTGACTTTC